This T cell receptor (beta chain) was sequenced during a study of blood T cell repertoires in COVID-19. Methods used by the authors: Cell counts per sample came from amplifying reference gene primers. The assay was immunoSEQ multiplex PCR, and TCRdb's table has in-frame clones only and misses some. That table supplies the V and J calls and clone size; D and trimming were determined from the DNA. The sample shows roughly 120,000 clones, 90% of them seen only once. Germline assignment: CDR1 SGDLS and CDR2 YYNGEE. The CDR3 is made up of 14 amino acids. The V segment lost 4 bases and the J segment 5 bases; nucleotides outside the gene matches: 6.

This clonotype was sampled from a man aged 60 to 69 with COVID-19, enrolled during active disease. The V and J genes are TRBV9 and TRBJ1-1; 9 bases align to TRBD1. Sequencing input: peripheral blood. The DNA for the CDR3 is TGTGCCAGCAGCCCTTGGACAGGGGTGACTGAAGCTTTCTTT. It yields the protein CASSPWTGVTEAFF. Drawing the rest from reference TRBV9 and TRBJ1-1, the complete variable domain is DSGVTQTPKHLITATGQRVTLRCSPRSGDLSVYWYQQSLDQGLQFLIQYYNGEERAKGNILERFSAQQFPDLHSELNLSSLELGDSALYFCASSPWTGVTEAFFGQGTRLTVV.